This T cell receptor beta chain was identified during a study of early T cells in non-severe SARS-CoV-2 infection. This clonotype ranks as medium-sized. The J segment lost 4 bases and the V segment lost 4 bases, leaving 4 bases of the junction unmatched. The CDR3 sequence is 15 residues long. Germline V gene sequence: CDR1 SGHTA, CDR2 FQGNSA. MiXCR, run by TCRdb on the 5' RACE reads, gives a single entry per CDR3 protein. Altogether roughly 66,000 distinct CDR3 sequences are present, approximately 10% being singletons, with the ten largest covering roughly 3%. This receptor was taken from an adult who was a healthcare worker with PCR-confirmed SARS-CoV-2 infection or an uninfected control (not recorded which). This chain joins TRBV7-2 and TRBJ2-5, with 12 positions matching TRBD2. The sequenced sample consisted of whole blood. The DNA of the CDR3 is TGTGCCAGCAGCTATCAGACTAGCGGGAGAGAGACCCAGTACTTC. It codes for CASSYQTSGRETQYF.